Listed below are T cell receptor beta chains from one sample, sequenced in a study of CD8+ T cells in alopecia areata. TCRdb keeps only in-frame clones here, not all; method: immunoSEQ multiplex PCR. This sample has approximately 180,000 clones, with about 70% found just once. The specimen comprised CD8+ T cells sorted from blood, sampled at week 0. The source is a human donor with alopecia areata. The CDR3 runs from the conserved cysteine through the conserved F or W. A D gene is named only where the DNA matches it firmly. Clone size is given for some rows only: seen once, a few or many times, or a class if the clone is expanded.

CDR3nt	CDR3aa	v_gene	abundance	j_gene	d_gene
TGCAGCGTTGGATTGGGGGCTACCTCTGCTCGGGAGCAGTACTTC	CSVGLGATSAREQYF	TRBV29-1	NA	TRBJ2-7	NA
TGTGCCAGCACCATCGGGACGGAAAACAATGAGCAGTTCTTC	CASTIGTENNEQFF	TRBV27	NA	TRBJ2-1	NA
TGTGCCAGCAGTTTCGGCAATTGGGGGGGCCTTCGGAGCTACGAGCAGTACTTC	CASSFGNWGGLRSYEQYF	TRBV28	NA	TRBJ2-7	NA
TGTGCCAGCAGCACCGGGACTAGCGGGGAGGAGACCCAGTACTTC	CASSTGTSGEETQYF	TRBV7-2	NA	TRBJ2-5	TRBD2
TGCAGCGCCCTAGGACAGGGCCCAACTAATGAAAAACTGTTTTTT	CSALGQGPTNEKLFF	TRBV29-1	few	TRBJ1-4	TRBD1
TGTGCCAGCAGTCTCCGCCCATCGAGCTACGAGCAGTACTTC	CASSLRPSSYEQYF	TRBV27	NA	TRBJ2-7	NA
TGTGCCAGCAGCTTAGTCGGGGGACTAGCTTATGCAGATACGCAGTATTTT	CASSLVGGLAYADTQYF	TRBV11-2	NA	TRBJ2-3	TRBD2
TGTGCCAGCAGACAGGACCCTCGGGGAGCTTTCTTT	CASRQDPRGAFF	TRBV7-9	few	TRBJ1-1	NA
TGTGCCAGCAGTGATCGTGGGACACCAAAAGAGACCCAGTACTTC	CASSDRGTPKETQYF	TRBV25-1	NA	TRBJ2-5	NA
TGTGCCAGCAGCTTAGGGGACAGTAACTATGGCTACACCTTC	CASSLGDSNYGYTF	TRBV11-2	NA	TRBJ1-2	TRBD1
TGTGCCAGCAGTGAATCCTTGAGGGGCACAGATACGCAGTATTTT	CASSESLRGTDTQYF	TRBV2	few	TRBJ2-3	NA
TGTGCCAGCAGCCCAGATGGCTACACCTTC	CASSPDGYTF	TRBV9	once	TRBJ1-2	NA
TGTGCCAGTAGACCTACTAGCGGGGGTTACAATGAGCAGTTCTTC	CASRPTSGGYNEQFF	TRBV19	NA	TRBJ2-1	TRBD2
TGCAGCGTTGTGGTGGACAGGGGTCGCTACGAGCAGTACTTC	CSVVVDRGRYEQYF	TRBV29-1	NA	TRBJ2-7	TRBD1
TGCAGCGTCCCCGAGCCGGGGGGTACGCAGTATTTT	CSVPEPGGTQYF	TRBV29-1	NA	TRBJ2-3	TRBD2
TGTGCCAGCAGCTTAGGACAGAACACCGGGGAGCTGTTTTTT	CASSLGQNTGELFF	TRBV11-2	NA	TRBJ2-2	NA
TGTGCCAGCAGTCCGGGGACTAGCGTTGGGCAGTTCTTC	CASSPGTSVGQFF	TRBV27	NA	TRBJ2-1	TRBD2
TGTGCCAGTAGTTTGGGACAGGTGAACTCCTACGAGCAGTACTTC	CASSLGQVNSYEQYF	TRBV19	NA	TRBJ2-7	TRBD1
TGTGCCAGCAGTGAGGAGGGGGGGAATGAGCAGTTCTTC	CASSEEGGNEQFF	TRBV2	NA	TRBJ2-1	NA
TGTGCCAGCAGCACAGGGGGCGCGGTATGGCAGTACTTC	CASSTGGAVWQYF	TRBV5-6	NA	TRBJ2-7	TRBD1
TGTGCCACCCCCAAAAATATCTACGAGCAGTACTTC	CATPKNIYEQYF	TRBV30	NA	TRBJ2-7	NA
TGTGCCAGCAGTTACTCAAAAGGGCAAGAGACCCAGTACTTC	CASSYSKGQETQYF	TRBV6-5	NA	TRBJ2-5	NA
TGTGCCAGCAGCCAAAGGCTGCTGAGCTATGGCTACACCTTC	CASSQRLLSYGYTF	TRBV13	NA	TRBJ1-2	NA
TGCAGTACTGACAGTAACTATGGCTACACCTTC	CSTDSNYGYTF	TRBV29-1	NA	TRBJ1-2	NA
TGTGCCAGCAGTGTCGGACAACGGAGTGAAGCTTTCTTT	CASSVGQRSEAFF	TRBV25-1	NA	TRBJ1-1	NA
TGTGCCAGCAGCTCCGCGGGGACAGGGCCCTACGAGCAGTACTTC	CASSSAGTGPYEQYF	TRBV7-9	NA	TRBJ2-7	TRBD1
TGTGCCAGCAGTTTGGGTCCCCCTAAGTACGAGCAGTACTTC	CASSLGPPKYEQYF	TRBV28	NA	TRBJ2-7	NA
TGTGCCAGCGGACCTCAAAGCCCCGGTGGCTACACCTTC	CASGPQSPGGYTF	TRBV27	NA	TRBJ1-2	NA
TGTGCCAGCAGCTTAGTAGTTGGGGCCAACGTCCTGACTTTC	CASSLVVGANVLTF	TRBV13	NA	TRBJ2-6	NA